These 19 T cell receptor beta chains originate from one sample sequenced in a study of T cell responses to AZD1222 COVID-19 vaccine. Using immunoSEQ multiplex PCR, the repertoire was profiled, and TCRdb retains in-frame clones only, with some absent. The sample lists 90,000 to 150,000 clones; about 90% were seen once. The specimen was peripheral blood, collected 28 days after the second AZD1222 dose. These receptors came from an adult who received the AZD1222 COVID-19 vaccine.

The genes are TRBV15 and TRBJ2-3, with TRBD2 matching 8 bases. CDR1 and CDR2 from the germline V gene are LNHNV and YYDKDF (reference sequence). Unmatched junction bases numbered 6, after V lost 1 base and J lost 0 bases. This CDR3 is built from 17 residues. The CDR3, as DNA: TGTGCCACCAGCAGAGGAGCGGGGGCTCGAAGCACAGATACGCAGTATTTT. Protein product: CATSRGAGARSTDTQYF.

This clone appeared a single time. This chain links TRBV5-4 with TRBJ2-2; D remains unclear. Germline CDR1 and CDR2: SGHNT and YYREEE (reference sequence). CDR3 length: 13 residues. Deletions cut 0 bases from V and 9 bases from J, with 9 bases between. CDR3 loop: CASSLDSERELFF. CDR3 DNA sequence: TGTGCCAGCAGCTTGGACTCGGAAAGGGAGCTGTTTTTT.

A single count supports this clone. The chain has TRBV27 and TRBJ1-3; D is possibly TRBD1 (6 bases). CDR3 length equals 15 residues. Trimming cost V 9 bases and J 0 bases, with 15 bases left between them. Per germline, CDR1 MNHEY and CDR2 SMNVEV (reference sequence). The chain's CDR3 is CAREQGPYSGNTIYF. In DNA, the CDR3 is TGTGCCAGGGAACAGGGACCTTACTCTGGAAACACCATATATTTT.

The V and J genes are TRBV19 and TRBJ1-4; D unresolved. The V end was cut by 3 bases, the J end by 0 bases, with 8 bases between. The V gene's germline CDR1 is LNHDA and CDR2 SQIVND (reference sequence). There are 15 residues in the CDR3. DNA for the CDR3: TGTGCCAGTAGTATGTCCAGTGCAACTAATGAAAAACTGTTTTTT. Translating gives CASSMSSATNEKLFF.

The genes are TRBV5-1 and TRBJ2-2; either TRBD1 or TRBD2 may supply D (6 bases each). The germline gives CDR1 SGHRS, CDR2 YFSETQ. The CDR3 length is 16 residues. V lost 0 bases and J 3 bases, leaving 12 bases between the germline ends. The CDR3 loop is CASSLASGADTGELFF. DNA of the CDR3: TGCGCCAGCAGCTTGGCCTCGGGGGCCGACACCGGGGAGCTGTTTTTT.

This rearrangement joins TRBV29-1 to TRBJ1-6, with 8 positions matching TRBD1. The V and J ends lost 4 bases and 11 bases, in that order; junction bases with no gene match: 7. The CDR3 contains 13 residues. Germline V gene sequence: CDR1 SQVTM, CDR2 ANQGSEA. In nucleotides, the CDR3 is TGCAGCGTTGGCACAGGGGGATCTACACCCCTCCACTTT. This codes for CSVGTGGSTPLHF.

This chain connects TRBV5-1 to TRBJ1-1; TRBD1 agrees at 9 bases. There are 14 residues in the CDR3. Trimming cost V 7 bases and J 1 base; bases outside gene matches: 5. The germline V gene has CDR1 SGHRS and CDR2 YFSETQ. CDR3 DNA sequence: TGCGCCAGCGGATTGACAGGGGGGAACACTGAAGCTTTCTTT. Protein product: CASGLTGGNTEAFF.

The CDR3 protein is CASSDPRRDNSPLHF. CDR3 nucleotides: TGTGCCAGCAGCGACCCCCGACGGGATAATTCACCCCTCCACTTT. The chain uses TRBV9 and TRBJ1-6; the D is unclear. Looked up from germline, CDR1 is SGDLS and CDR2 is YYNGEE. Trimming cost V 3 bases and J 5 bases, with 12 bases left between them. The CDR3 spans 15 residues.

CDR3 loop: CASSATGGSETQYF. For the CDR3, the DNA is TGTGCCAGCAGCGCTACAGGGGGCTCAGAGACCCAGTACTTC. The V and J genes are TRBV5-4 and TRBJ2-5; 9 nucleotides match TRBD1. CDR3 length: 14 residues. The junction had 5 bases not matched to a gene; V was cut back by 4 bases and J by 4 bases. CDR1 is SGHNT and CDR2 is YYREEE in the germline V gene (reference sequence).

This clone was recorded a few times. CDR3 amino acids: CASSLEAASYEQYF. In nucleotides, the CDR3 is TGTGCCAGCAGCTTAGAAGCGGCCTCCTACGAGCAGTACTTC. V gene TRBV7-3 combines with J gene TRBJ2-7; D may be TRBD2 (5 bases). Germline CDR1 is SGHTA and CDR2 is FQGTGA. CDR3 size: 14 residues. Deletions cut 2 bases from V and 0 bases from J, with 8 bases between.

The chain recombines TRBV28 with TRBJ1-2; no reliable D call. The CDR3 has 14 residues. Trimming took off 3 bases at V and 3 bases at J, with 11 bases between the two ends. Germline CDR1 MDHEN, CDR2 SYDVKM. The CDR3 protein is CASSLPGPYYGYTF. In DNA form, the CDR3 reads TGTGCCAGCAGTTTGCCCGGACCCTACTATGGCTACACCTTC.

J is TRBJ1-1 and V is TRBV19; a possible D gene is TRBD1 (5 bases). CDR1 is LNHDA, CDR2 SQIVND, per germline (reference sequence). The CDR3 has 13 amino acids. V gave up 6 bases and J gave up 7 bases, with 15 bases separating them. The CDR3 DNA follows: TGTGCCAGTAGCCCCAGGGAGAAGGGTGAAGCTTTCTTT. This translates into CASSPREKGEAFF. Looking up the rest from reference TRBV19 and TRBJ1-1 gives the full variable domain: DGGITQSPKYLFRKEGQNVTLSCEQNLNHDAMYWYRQDPGQGLRLIYYSQIVNDFQKGDIAEGYSVSREKKESFPLTVTSAQKNPTAFYLCASSPREKGEAFFGQGTRLTVV.

J is TRBJ1-1 and V is TRBV18; a possible D gene is TRBD1 (6 bases). V lost 3 bases to trimming and J lost 1 base, with 15 bases between them. Germline V gene data show CDR1 as KGHSH and CDR2 as LQKENI. The CDR3 runs to 16 residues. The CDR3 DNA is TGTGCCAGCTCACCTATGACCGGGACAACGAACACTGAAGCTTTCTTT. Residues: CASSPMTGTTNTEAFF.

The chain joins TRBV5-4 to TRBJ1-2, with TRBD1 as a possible D gene (6 bases). V was pared by 1 base and J by 4 bases, with 14 bases between. The CDR3 covers 15 residues. Germline CDR1 and CDR2: SGHNT and YYREEE (reference sequence). The CDR3 bases are TGTGCCAGCAGCTTGAACAGGGTAGTGGGCTATGGCTACACCTTC. Translating gives CASSLNRVVGYGYTF.

The V and J genes are TRBV5-1 and TRBJ2-2; 8 positions agree with TRBD1. The V and J ends lost 0 bases and 3 bases, in that order; junction bases with no gene match: 4. Germline V gene lookup returns CDR1 SGHRS and CDR2 YFSETQ. The CDR3 is made up of 16 amino acids. The CDR3 region is CASSLAQGADTGELFF. In DNA, the CDR3 is TGCGCCAGCAGCTTGGCCCAGGGGGCGGACACCGGGGAGCTGTTTTTT.

The chain combines TRBV6-2 or TRBV6-3 with TRBJ2-3, with TRBD1 as a possible D gene (6 bases). Trimming took 5 bases from V and 0 from J, leaving 9 bases between them. The CDR3 loop spans 14 amino acids. The germline gives CDR1 MNHEY, CDR2 SVGEGT. This chain's CDR3 is CASSPGTSTDTQYF. CDR3 sequence (DNA): TGTGCCAGCAGTCCCGGGACAAGCACAGATACGCAGTATTTT.

V and J are TRBV27 and TRBJ1-6; D gene ambiguous. Germline assignment: CDR1 MNHEY and CDR2 SMNVEV (reference sequence). V was cut by 5 bases and J by 9 bases, with 11 bases left in between. The CDR3 sequence is 13 residues long. The DNA for the CDR3 is TGTGCCAGCAGTAGACCTAGTACTTCACCCCTCCACTTT. It translates to CASSRPSTSPLHF.

The chain couples TRBV18 to TRBJ1-2; D remains unclear. This CDR3 comprises 13 residues. Trimming stripped 6 bases from V and 0 bases from J, with 8 bases between. Per the germline V gene, CDR1 is KGHSH and CDR2 is LQKENI. CDR3: CASSLSTNYGYTF. In DNA, the CDR3 is TGTGCCAGCTCGCTCAGTACTAACTATGGCTACACCTTC.

The chain uses TRBV19 and TRBJ1-5; the match to TRBD1 covers 8 bases. From germline, CDR1 is LNHDA and CDR2 SQIVND (reference sequence). V shed 6 bases, J shed 4 bases, and the junction held 2 bases outside the gene matches. The CDR3 length is 13 residues. CDR3 protein: CASRDRANQPQHF. The CDR3 DNA sequence: TGTGCCAGTAGGGACAGGGCTAATCAGCCCCAGCATTTT.